This TCR beta chain appears in the sequencing data of a study of cytomegalovirus exposure and HLA in healthy donors. Study-level results: A missense variant in DCLRE1C was later tied to TCR beta V- and J-gene trimming. Using the classifier, cytomegalovirus status was reportedly diagnosed with high specificity and sensitivity. Excluded: some indistinguishable V segments such as TRBV6-2 and TRBV6-3. Researchers counted around 150 TCR beta chains as cytomegalovirus-associated.

This clone was found a few times. The antigen is unknown. It was with 60 Vbeta and 13 Jbeta primers that the PCR ran. This table comes from immunoSEQ multiplex PCR, and its TCRdb copy is limited to in-frame clones, with some not included. The sample records 50,000 to 55,000 clones, 81% being singletons. There are 15 residues in the CDR3. CDR1 and CDR2 from the germline V gene are SGHKS and YYEKEE (reference sequence). V lost 0 bases, J lost 0 bases, and 9 bases lay in between. Material: PBMCs. The chain joins TRBV5-5 to TRBJ1-2; D unclear. The origin of this receptor is a boy between 5 and 17 years old in good health and CMV-seropositive. CDR3 in DNA: TGTGCCAGCAGCTTGGGAGCGGGAGCTAACTATGGCTACACCTTC. Encoded protein: CASSLGAGANYGYTF.